This T cell receptor (beta chain) was identified during a study of blood T cell repertoires in COVID-19. TCRdb keeps only in-frame clones here, not all; method: immunoSEQ multiplex PCR. The sample holds roughly 88,000 clones; roughly 80% are singletons and the top ten take about 14%. V was cut by 4 bases and J by 7 bases, with 7 bases left in between. Germline assignment: CDR1 MDHEN and CDR2 SYDVKM. The CDR3 loop spans 11 amino acids. The clonotype comes from a woman older than 75 with acute or convalescent COVID-19. Sequencing used peripheral blood. The chain recombines TRBV28 with TRBJ1-2; the D is unclear. The CDR3 is CASSWAGGYTF. The CDR3 DNA follows: TGTGCCAGCAGTTGGGCGGGTGGCTACACCTTC.